These 24 T cell receptor beta chains were all obtained from the same sample, sequenced in a study of PD-1 blockade in mismatch repair-deficient tumors (dated by TCRdb to about 2017). The library was made by the immunoSEQ multiplex PCR assay. As stored in TCRdb, this immuneACCESS dataset retains in-frame rearrangements with V and J assigned. A fraction of the clones does not appear; measured against another copy, unresolved V genes explain less than half of the discrepancy, and the remainder lacks a known reason. The table for this sample lists some 97,000 clones; 70% to 85% of them were counted only once. The top ten hold roughly 6.2% of the sample. Sequencing used peripheral blood, obtained roughly 36 weeks after starting pembrolizumab. The receptors originated from an adult with mismatch repair-deficient cancer.

The V and J genes are TRBV7-2 and TRBJ1-4; D gene ambiguous. The ends were cut back, 6 bases at V and 3 bases at J, with 17 bases in the middle. Per the germline V gene, CDR1 is SGHTA and CDR2 is FQGNSA. The CDR3 is 16 residues long. The CDR3 loop is CASSLSLGSSNEKLFF. The CDR3 DNA is TGTGCCAGCAGTCTCTCCCTAGGGTCGTCTAATGAAAAACTGTTTTTT.

V gene TRBV19 combines with J gene TRBJ1-3; tentatively, D is TRBD1 (5 bases). V lost 1 base, J lost 3 bases, and 13 bases lay in between. This CDR3 has 16 amino acids. The germline V gene encodes CDR1 LNHDA and CDR2 SQIVND (reference sequence). In DNA form, the CDR3 reads TGTGCCAGTAGTATAGGGGGTGACAGAGGTGGAAACACCATATATTTT. Translation: CASSIGGDRGGNTIYF.

The J gene is TRBJ1-1, the V gene TRBV30; D perhaps matches TRBD1 (5 bases). Trimming removed 4 bases at V and 0 bases at J, with 15 bases between. The CDR3 is 15 residues long. Germline CDR1 reads GTSNPN; CDR2 reads SVGIG (reference sequence). CDR3 sequence: CAWKLGGAVNTEAFF. As DNA, the CDR3 is TGTGCCTGGAAATTGGGGGGAGCTGTGAACACTGAAGCTTTCTTT.

This chain connects TRBV6-1 to TRBJ1-5; no reliable D call. The CDR3 has 15 amino acids. Looked up from germline, CDR1 is MNHNS and CDR2 is SASEGT. The V gene lost 4 bases and the J gene lost 4 bases, with 14 bases spanning the gap. The DNA of the CDR3 is TGTGCCAGCAGTGGTCGGTGGGCAGAAAATCAGCCCCAGCATTTT. This gives the protein CASSGRWAENQPQHF.

To note about this clone: The same CDR3 also results from other DNA sequences found in this sample. The chain couples TRBV6-5 to TRBJ2-2, with unresolved D. Germline assignment: CDR1 MNHEY and CDR2 SVGAGI. The CDR3 is made up of 13 amino acids. Between the trimmed V and J ends, which lost 3 bases and 5 bases, there was a span of 7 bases. CDR3 sequence (DNA): TGTGCCAGCAGTTATTCAATTACCGGGGAGCTGTTTTTT. Translation gives CASSYSITGELFF.

The V and J genes are TRBV2 and TRBJ2-1, with 11 nucleotides matching TRBD2. Germline CDR1 SNHLY, CDR2 FYNNEI. V lost 10 bases and J lost 5; bases outside the gene matches: 13. This CDR3 contains 16 residues. CDR3 bases: TGTGCCACCCAAACCGGACTAGCGGGTAAAAACAATGAGCAGTTCTTC. It specifies CATQTGLAGKNNEQFF.

The gene calls are TRBV19 and TRBJ2-1; 8 positions match TRBD1. This CDR3 region has 14 residues. After removal of 6 bases from V and 8 bases from J, the junction contained 9 bases not matched to a gene. Germline V gives CDR1 LNHDA, CDR2 SQIVND (reference sequence). Written as DNA, the CDR3 is TGTGCCAGTAGCCGACAGGGGCTTACGGATGAGCAGTTCTTC. Translation gives CASSRQGLTDEQFF. Together with reference TRBV19 and TRBJ2-1, the CDR3 gives the full variable domain: DGGITQSPKYLFRKEGQNVTLSCEQNLNHDAMYWYRQDPGQGLRLIYYSQIVNDFQKGDIAEGYSVSREKKESFPLTVTSAQKNPTAFYLCASSRQGLTDEQFFGPGTRLTVL.

The V and J genes are TRBV5-1 and TRBJ2-3; 10 nucleotides line up with TRBD2. The length of the CDR3 is 13 residues. From germline, CDR1 is SGHRS and CDR2 YFSETQ. V shed 6 bases and J 4 bases; nucleotides not matched to a gene: 2. CDR3 coding DNA: TGCGCCAGCACTAGCGGGGGAGCAGATACGCAGTATTTT. Protein sequence: CASTSGGADTQYF.

The CDR3 DNA sequence: TGTGCCAGCAGTGGTGTGGGCCTCCAAGAGACCCAGTACTTC. Its translation: CASSGVGLQETQYF. The chain is built from TRBV6-1 and TRBJ2-5; no clear D. Germline V gives CDR1 MNHNS, CDR2 SASEGT. There are 14 residues in the CDR3. V lost 4 bases and J lost 1, with 10 bases in between.

This chain connects TRBV6-5 to TRBJ1-1, with no clear D. V was trimmed by 7 bases and J by 7 bases, leaving 13 bases between them. This CDR3 comprises 12 residues. In germline, CDR1 is MNHEY, CDR2 SVGAGI. The CDR3 reads CASNSPFLEAFF. The CDR3 nucleotides read TGTGCCAGCAATTCGCCTTTCCTTGAAGCTTTCTTT.

The chain couples TRBV15 to TRBJ2-1, with 11 positions matching TRBD2. Germline loops: CDR1 LNHNV, CDR2 YYDKDF (reference sequence). After removal of 0 bases from V and 6 bases from J, the junction contained 4 bases not matched to a gene. This CDR3 spans 16 amino acids. The CDR3 DNA reads TGTGCCACCAGCAGAGAGACTAGCGGGATTGTCAATGAGCAGTTCTTC. Its protein product is CATSRETSGIVNEQFF.

This chain links TRBV25-1 with TRBJ1-1; TRBD1 might be the D (5 bases). In germline, CDR1 is MGHDK, CDR2 SYGVNS. V was clipped by 0 bases and J by 8 bases, with 7 bases between them. This CDR3 has 12 amino acids. CDR3 loop: CASSEYRGEAFF. In DNA form, the CDR3 reads TGTGCCAGCAGTGAATATCGGGGGGAAGCTTTCTTT.

This chain uses TRBV27 with TRBJ1-1; weak D call: TRBD1 (6 bases). CDR1 is MNHEY and CDR2 is SMNVEV in the germline V gene (reference sequence). This CDR3 contains 15 residues. V was pared by 5 bases and J by 0 bases, with 13 bases between. The CDR3 sequence is CASSPHRTVNTEAFF. The CDR3 DNA reads as TGTGCCAGCAGTCCGCACCGGACAGTGAACACTGAAGCTTTCTTT.

This clone occurred once. The chain links TRBV27 to TRBJ2-7; 11 bases are a match to TRBD2. Looked up from germline, CDR1 is MNHEY and CDR2 is SMNVEV (reference sequence). The trim removed 1 base at V and 4 bases at J, leaving 12 bases unmatched. The CDR3 is 18 residues long. The CDR3 loop is CASSLWRGETSGKYEQYF. For the CDR3, the DNA is TGTGCCAGCAGTTTATGGCGGGGTGAGACTAGCGGGAAATACGAGCAGTACTTC.

V and J are TRBV5-1 and TRBJ2-7; the match to TRBD2 covers 11 bases. V lost 4 bases, J lost 1 base, and 1 base stayed unmatched. This CDR3 contains 14 residues. Germline V gives CDR1 SGHRS, CDR2 YFSETQ. CDR3: CASSGTSGSYEQYF. DNA for the CDR3: TGCGCCAGCAGCGGGACTAGCGGATCCTACGAGCAGTACTTC.

The chain uses TRBV25-1 and TRBJ1-1; no clear D gene. Per germline, CDR1 MGHDK and CDR2 SYGVNS. Trimming took off 3 bases at V and 11 bases at J, with 10 bases between the two ends. The CDR3 is 11 amino acids. The CDR3 DNA sequence: TGTGCCAGCAGTGAGGAGGGAAGGGCTTTCTTT. Protein sequence: CASSEEGRAFF.

The chain links TRBV5-1 to TRBJ2-2, with TRBD1 identical over 7 bases. CDR1 and CDR2 (germline): SGHRS, YFSETQ. The CDR3 extends over 15 amino acids. Trimming at V came to 4 bases and at J to 3 bases, leaving 6 bases not matched to a gene. Here the CDR3 DNA reads TGCGCCAGCAGCCCGACAGGGTACGACACCGGGGAGCTGTTTTTT. This codes for CASSPTGYDTGELFF.

This chain joins TRBV6-5 and TRBJ1-2, with 8 bases that match TRBD1. J was trimmed by 8 bases and V by 5 bases; bases with no gene match: 7. The length of the CDR3 is 13 residues. Looked up from germline, CDR1 is MNHEY and CDR2 is SVGAGI. The CDR3 DNA follows: TGTGCCAGCAGTCCTTGGACAGGGAAAGGCTACACCTTC. Amino acids: CASSPWTGKGYTF.

The chain has TRBV4-2 and TRBJ2-5; D ambiguous. The CDR3 covers 18 residues. V was pared by 1 base and J by 5 bases, with 23 bases between. Germline V gene lookup returns CDR1 LGHNA and CDR2 YNFKEQ. CDR3 in DNA: TGTGCCAGCAGCCAAGTGGCAGGTCTGAATCGGAAAATGGAGACCCAGTACTTC. This codes for CASSQVAGLNRKMETQYF.

V and J are TRBV7-3 and TRBJ2-1; 8 nucleotides match TRBD2. V was clipped by 1 base and J by 8 bases; unmatched bases: 13. This CDR3 has 17 amino acids. The germline V gene encodes CDR1 SGHTA and CDR2 FQGTGA. The CDR3 region has the DNA TGTGCCAGCAGCTTAAGAGAGTTTGGACTAGCAGTCGATGAGCAGTTCTTC. Residues: CASSLREFGLAVDEQFF.

This chain links TRBV6-5 with TRBJ2-5; 7 bases agree with TRBD1. The end of the DNA is better explained by TRBJ2-7, so the J call may be wrong. The CDR3 length is 15 residues. CDR1 is MNHEY, CDR2 SVGAGI, per germline. CDR3 DNA sequence: TGTGCCAGCGGATATAAACAGGGGCGACCCTACGAGCAGTACTTC. As protein: CASGYKQGRPYEQYF.

In its sample, this clone ranks as medium-sized. The rearrangement joins TRBV7-9 to TRBJ2-7; D uncertain. The germline gives CDR1 SEHNR, CDR2 FQNEAQ (reference sequence). Trimming took 5 bases from V and 3 from J, leaving 8 bases between them. The CDR3 loop spans 12 amino acids. The CDR3 DNA follows: TGTGCCAGCAGCCTGGACCTCTACGAGCAGTACTTC. Protein sequence: CASSLDLYEQYF. The variable domain in full, with the rest retrieved from reference TRBV7-9 and TRBJ2-7, is DTGVSQNPRHKITKRGQNVTFRCDPISEHNRLYWYRQTLGQGPEFLTYFQNEAQLEKSRLLSDRFSAERPKGSFSTLEIQRTEQGDSAMYLCASSLDLYEQYFGPGTRLTVT.

The J gene is TRBJ2-5, the V gene TRBV11-3, with 7 bases matching TRBD2. In germline, CDR1 is SGHNT, CDR2 YENEEA. J gave up 1 base and V 4 bases, and 6 bases lay outside the gene matches. CDR3 length: 15 residues. CDR3 sequence reads: CASSSTPGGQETQYF. CDR3 bases: TGTGCCAGCAGCTCTACACCGGGAGGCCAAGAGACCCAGTACTTC.

This chain joins TRBV5-1 and TRBJ2-1; TRBD2 might be the D (6 bases). V lost 3 bases, J lost 8 bases, and 24 bases lay in between. Germline assignment: CDR1 SGHRS and CDR2 YFSETQ. The CDR3 runs to 17 residues. This CDR3 reads CASSSGLLAPTADEQFF. CDR3 nucleotides: TGCGCCAGCAGCTCGGGACTTCTAGCACCTACCGCGGATGAGCAGTTCTTC. The full variable domain, with the rest looked up from reference TRBV5-1 and TRBJ2-1, is KAGVTQTPRYLIKTRGQQVTLSCSPISGHRSVSWYQQTPGQGLQFLFEYFSETQRNKGNFPGRFSGRQFSNSRSEMNVSTLELGDSALYLCASSSGLLAPTADEQFFGPGTRLTVL.